A selection of T cell receptor beta chains follows, all from one sample in a study of blood T cell repertoires in COVID-19. Using immunoSEQ multiplex PCR, the repertoire was profiled, and TCRdb retains in-frame clones only, with some absent. The table shows roughly 38,000 clones, with approximately 74% occurring only once. Specimen: peripheral blood. The origin of the receptors is a man aged 65 to 85 with COVID-19, enrolled during active disease. CDR3s include the opening cysteine and the closing phenylalanine or tryptophan.

>TRBV9
CASSAGGTGGGNTIYF
>TRBV5-1
CASSELAGAYNEQFF
>TRBV11-2
CASSGTGGNTIYF
>TRBV18
CASSPGADNSYEQYF
>TRBV12-3/TRBV12-4
CASSLLVNYGYTF
>TRBV5-1
CASSLDRGGSYF
>TRBV5-1
CASSFVGLMNTEAFF
>TRBV6-5
CASKREPTGELFF
>TRBV28
CASRIRTTPNTEAFF
>TRBV24-1
CATSDTTGGPATDTQYF
>TRBV18
CASSPPPRDEQYF
>TRBV7-7
CASSQGSTGELFF
>TRBV30
CAGESDGYTF
>TRBV5-1
CASRVSEYTEAFF
>TRBV27
CATTTGSQPQHF
>TRBV20-1
CSAGSPQHF
>TRBV6-5
CASSYSRFPIQEVQYF
>TRBV9
CASSGPNYGGNTEAFF
>TRBV7-8
CASSFAGQGIRVGYF
>TRBV7-9
CASSALGAASYEQYF
>TRBV12-3/TRBV12-4
CASSLSTIYGYTF
>TRBV7-2
CASSLQVFSGNTIYF
>TRBV6-6
CASSYQIIEAFF
>TRBV7-9
CASSLTTWGAYGYTF
>TRBV5-4
CASSMDRVSGANVLTF
>TRBV10-3
CAISYTGVPYEQYF
>TRBV19
CASSIGTGSPEQYF
>TRBV7-6
CASSPSSGNFYEQYF
>TRBV7-2
CASRMTSGVNTGELFF
>TRBV11-2
CASSPQGGSQPQHF
>TRBV7-3
CASSLTARANTGELFF
>TRBV28
CASSSLTGSANEQFF
>TRBV6-5
CASSYTTSGGFYEQYF
>TRBV2
CASSEQGTQRVF
>TRBV6-1
CASSGLTGHSNQPQHF
>TRBV5-1
CASSLGGNQAYNEQFF
>TRBV7-9
CASRTPGFPGEQYF
>TRBV6-4
CASSDSGTSGEQFF
>TRBV9
CASSARGTNTEAFF
>TRBV28
CASSLLRVSTEAFF
>TRBV7-6
CASSSRTSGGSTDTQYF
>TRBV9
CASSVGVWGAGELFF
>TRBV18
CASSQYSSVGLNSPLHF
>TRBV6-5
CASSTNSPHQPQHF
>TRBV11-2
CASSSLTSFANEQFF
>TRBV6-5
CCVAGLTHEQYF
>TRBV10-1
CASSGRAGGPTWNEQFF
>TRBV18
CASSPDRGPYEQYF
>TRBV14
CASSQIRGNTGELFF
>TRBV5-4
CASTLSGGGTGELFF
>TRBV5-1
CASSLEGQGGQPQHF
>TRBV5-1
CASSGRGTDTQYF
>TRBV7-3
CASSLNGNTGELFF
>TRBV7-2
CASSLGQYNEQFF
>TRBV18
CASSPGLGADTEAFF
>TRBV18
CASSLVQEDQPQHF
>TRBV6-5
CASMRQGITEAFF
>TRBV5-1
CASSFLSSYEQYF